The T cell receptor (beta chain) under discussion was sequenced for a study of blood T cell repertoires in COVID-19. Study at large: The United States, Italy and Spain were the sources of the acute and convalescent COVID-19 samples. The cDNA or gDNA used as material had been derived from T cells, B-cell-depleted T cells, or PBMCs.

Original data processing: For nucleated cells, counts were estimated from reference gene primer amplification. TCRdb's table, derived via immunoSEQ multiplex PCR, lists solely in-frame clones and lacks some. V, J and clone size derive from that table, while D and trimming were established from the DNA sequence. The table lists some 300,000 clones, approximately 89% of them singletons. Per germline, CDR1 LGHDT and CDR2 YNNKEL (reference sequence). The CDR3 spans 12 residues. V lost 6 bases and J lost 6, with 11 bases in between. The sample comprised peripheral blood. The TCR comes from a woman in her thirties who had recovered from COVID-19. The chain is built from TRBV3-1 (or the pseudogene TRBV3-2) and TRBJ1-2; D might be TRBD1 (6 bases). CDR3 sequence reads: CASRDPGDGYTF. CDR3 nucleotide sequence: TGTGCCAGCAGGGATCCAGGGGATGGCTACACCTTC.